This paragraph reports one TCR beta chain. Its antigen is as yet unknown. V shed 2 bases and J shed 7 bases, with 18 bases lying between them. Germline V gene lookup returns CDR1 LNHDA and CDR2 SQIVND (reference sequence). The CDR3 is 16 residues long. The sample originates from a study of T cell responses to AZD1222 COVID-19 vaccine. Data came from immunoSEQ multiplex PCR; TCRdb stores just in-frame clones and leaves some out. The table has some 110,000 clones, 90% seen once; the top ten hold around 7.6%. General observations from the study: Unmutated regions of variants are reportedly targeted by nearly half of spike-specific TCRs. Donors skewed white British and female; clonal diversity was possibly underestimated. The span of vaccine-associated CD4 TCRs extended across spike, with dominance at 160-218 and 743-854.

The TCR originated in an adult who received the AZD1222 COVID-19 vaccine. The chain carries TRBV19 and TRBJ1-5; D call uncertain. Material: peripheral blood, obtained 28 days after the second AZD1222 dose. CDR3 in amino acids: CASSIRSDGVGQPQHF. The CDR3 DNA reads as TGTGCCAGTAGTATAAGGTCGGACGGGGTTGGGCAGCCCCAGCATTTT.